Below are 6 T cell receptor beta chains sequenced from a single sample in a study of shared clonotypes between healthy human individuals. Assay: immunoSEQ multiplex PCR; the TCRdb copy retains only in-frame clones and omits some. The sample records approximately 1.9 million clones, around 93% being singletons. Positive CCR7 selection of CD45RO-negative cells yielded the naive CD8 cells, and terminally differentiated effector memory CD45RA+ cells were excluded. Sample: naive CD8+ T cells from PBMCs. The source is a man between 18 and 29 years old in good health. Some clones in this sample may be carry-over from other donors' samples.

The chain recombines TRBV27 with TRBJ1-2; 7 nucleotides line up with TRBD1. The length of the CDR3 is 16 residues. Trimming at V came to 0 bases and at J to 1 base, leaving 5 bases not matched to a gene. Germline V gene data show CDR1 as MNHEY and CDR2 as SMNVEV (reference sequence). This CDR3 reads CASSLSRAGGNYGYTF. CDR3 bases: TGTGCCAGCAGTTTATCTAGGGCAGGGGGTAACTATGGCTACACCTTC.

This rearrangement joins TRBV28 to TRBJ2-2; 7 nucleotides line up with TRBD1. J was trimmed by 0 bases and V by 10 bases; bases with no gene match: 14. The germline gives CDR1 MDHEN, CDR2 SYDVKM. The CDR3 covers 17 residues. The CDR3, as DNA: TGTGCCACTATTAGGACAGGCGATATTTCGAACACCGGGGAGCTGTTTTTT. Amino acid sequence: CATIRTGDISNTGELFF.

The CDR3 is CASSVNGGGKETQYF. For the CDR3, the DNA is TGTGCCAGCAGCGTTAATGGGGGAGGTAAAGAGACCCAGTACTTC. The rearrangement joins TRBV9 to TRBJ2-5; D perhaps matches TRBD2 (6 bases). Germline values: CDR1 SGDLS, CDR2 YYNGEE. V dropped 2 bases and J dropped 3 bases, with 14 bases sitting between them. The CDR3 is 15 residues long.

The chain combines TRBV7-6 with TRBJ2-7, with no clear D. The CDR3 extends over 14 amino acids. V dropped 0 bases and J dropped 3 bases, with 9 bases sitting between them. Germline V gene lookup returns CDR1 SGHVS and CDR2 FNYEAQ. CDR3 in amino acids: CASSLAPEYYEQYF. In nucleotides, the CDR3 is TGTGCCAGCAGCTTAGCGCCCGAGTACTACGAGCAGTACTTC.

The chain uses TRBV7-2 and TRBJ2-7, with 9 bases aligning to TRBD2. J was trimmed by 2 bases and V by 2 bases; bases with no gene match: 10. The CDR3 is made up of 17 amino acids. Germline V gene data show CDR1 as SGHTA and CDR2 as FQGNSA. CDR3 in amino acids: CASSLFVVASGAYEQYF. CDR3 in DNA: TGTGCCAGCAGCTTATTTGTAGTGGCTAGCGGGGCCTACGAGCAGTACTTC.

The rearrangement links TRBV6-5 to TRBJ1-1, with TRBD1 as a possible D gene (6 bases). The CDR3 length is 16 residues. Trimming took 0 bases from V and 0 from J, leaving 11 bases between them. CDR1 and CDR2 (germline): MNHEY, SVGAGI. The CDR3 loop is CASSYSVGQLNTEAFF. The CDR3 bases are TGTGCCAGCAGTTACTCTGTGGGACAATTGAACACTGAAGCTTTCTTT.